Shown below are 21 T cell receptor beta chains from a single sample sequenced in a study of cytomegalovirus exposure and HLA in healthy donors. A multiplex PCR was run with 60 Vbeta primers and 13 Jbeta primers. The data were produced by immunoSEQ multiplex PCR, yet TCRdb's version contains in-frame clones alone and is incomplete. The data show around 120,000 clones, with around three quarters seen just once and 2.5% to 3.5% held by the top ten. Sequencing was done on a sample of PBMCs. The receptors were gathered from a woman in her thirties or forties in good health and CMV-seropositive.

The chain couples TRBV27 to TRBJ2-2, with 14 nucleotides matching TRBD2. Germline loops: CDR1 MNHEY, CDR2 SMNVEV (reference sequence). The CDR3 loop spans 18 amino acids. V lost 5 bases, J lost 6 bases, and 11 bases stayed unmatched. This CDR3 is CASSKRGGTSGSSGELFF. CDR3 nucleotide sequence: TGTGCCAGCAGTAAACGTGGGGGGACTAGCGGGAGCTCCGGGGAGCTGTTTTTT.

The chain employs TRBV5-1 and TRBJ1-2; TRBD1 might be the D (5 bases). The V gene's germline CDR1 is SGHRS and CDR2 YFSETQ. V dropped 0 bases and J dropped 6 bases, with 9 bases sitting between them. The CDR3 contains 13 residues. The CDR3 coding sequence is TGCGCCAGCAGCTTGGTGGCGGGGGATGGCTACACCTTC. This gives the protein CASSLVAGDGYTF.

This clone has just a few counts. The chain joins TRBV19 to TRBJ1-1, with a possible D match to TRBD1 (5 bases). CDR3 length equals 14 residues. Germline loops: CDR1 LNHDA, CDR2 SQIVND (reference sequence). With 2 bases removed from V and 5 bases from J, the gap between germline ends came to 12 bases. In DNA, the CDR3 is TGTGCCAGTAGTATAACCGGCGGGGGTACTGAAGCTTTCTTT. It yields the protein CASSITGGGTEAFF.

This sequence joins TRBV6-1 and TRBJ1-4, with 8 positions matching TRBD1. With 6 bases clipped from V and 7 bases from J, the junction kept 7 bases outside the gene matches. This CDR3 comprises 14 residues. CDR1 and CDR2 (germline): MNHNS, SASEGT. This CDR3 is CASSPRTGREKLFF. The CDR3 DNA reads as TGTGCCAGCAGCCCCAGGACAGGGCGTGAAAAACTGTTTTTT.

This clone was detected once. This chain joins TRBV4-2 and TRBJ1-2; a possible D gene is TRBD1 (5 bases). The CDR3 is made up of 14 amino acids. V lost 1 base to trimming and J lost 3 bases, with 9 bases between them. CDR1 and CDR2 (germline): LGHNA, YNFKEQ. The DNA of the CDR3 is TGTGCCAGCAGCCAAGCGACAGATCACTATGGCTACACCTTC. It yields the protein CASSQATDHYGYTF.

This clone showed up just once. This chain links TRBV29-1 with TRBJ1-1; 7 nucleotides line up with TRBD1. CDR3 size: 13 residues. Germline V gives CDR1 SQVTM, CDR2 ANQGSEA. The ends lost 7 bases at V and 0 bases at J; junction bases unmatched: 5. As DNA, the CDR3 is TGCAGCGGTCGACAGGGCTTGAACACTGAAGCTTTCTTT. This translates into CSGRQGLNTEAFF.

This rearrangement joins TRBV2 to TRBJ1-6; maybe TRBD1 (6 bases). The CDR3 extends over 15 amino acids. The V and J ends lost 10 bases and 1 base respectively, with 14 bases between them. Per the germline V gene, CDR1 is SNHLY and CDR2 is FYNNEI. CDR3 bases: TGTGCCACCGCGTTACAGGGATCCTATAATTCACCCCTCCACTTT. It codes for CATALQGSYNSPLHF.

The genes are TRBV5-4 and TRBJ2-7; possible D gene TRBD1, 6 bases. This CDR3 spans 16 amino acids. CDR1 is SGHNT and CDR2 is YYREEE in the germline V gene (reference sequence). Deletions cut 4 bases from V and 4 bases from J, with 21 bases between. The CDR3 region is CASSPGTRVRRYEQYF. The CDR3, as DNA: TGTGCCAGCAGCCCCGGGACACGCGTTAGGAGGTACGAGCAGTACTTC.

This rearrangement joins TRBV7-2 to TRBJ2-5; D possibly corresponds to TRBD1 (6 bases). Per germline, CDR1 SGHTA and CDR2 FQGNSA. V was clipped by 1 base and J by 2 bases, with 14 bases between them. This CDR3 has 16 amino acids. This CDR3 reads CASSLVAGAVQETQYF. For the CDR3, the DNA is TGTGCCAGCAGCTTAGTTGCAGGGGCGGTACAAGAGACCCAGTACTTC. The variable domain in full, with the rest retrieved from reference TRBV7-2 and TRBJ2-5, is GAGVSQSPSNKVTEKGKDVELRCDPISGHTALYWYRQSLGQGLEFLIYFQGNSAPDKSGLPSDRFSAERTGGSVSTLTIQRTQQEDSAVYLCASSLVAGAVQETQYFGPGTRLLVL.

The chain links TRBV27 to TRBJ2-7, with a tentative D call TRBD1 (7 bases). V lost 1 base and J 3 bases, leaving 13 bases between the germline ends. This CDR3 is built from 15 residues. Germline V gene lookup returns CDR1 MNHEY and CDR2 SMNVEV (reference sequence). CDR3 DNA sequence: TGTGCCAGCAGTTTATGGGCAGGGGGGAGCTACGAGCAGTACTTC. Translation gives CASSLWAGGSYEQYF.

The rearrangement uses TRBV7-9 and TRBJ1-1; 10 bases line up with TRBD1. CDR3 size: 18 residues. V shed 5 bases, J shed 2 bases, and the junction held 14 bases outside the gene matches. Germline V gives CDR1 SEHNR, CDR2 FQNEAQ (reference sequence). The CDR3 spells CASSTTTGTGAINTEAFF. The CDR3 region has the DNA TGTGCCAGCAGCACAACAACCGGGACAGGGGCAATAAACACTGAAGCTTTCTTT. The variable domain in full, completed from reference TRBV7-9 and TRBJ1-1, reads DTGVSQNPRHKITKRGQNVTFRCDPISEHNRLYWYRQTLGQGPEFLTYFQNEAQLEKSRLLSDRFSAERPKGSFSTLEIQRTEQGDSAMYLCASSTTTGTGAINTEAFFGQGTRLTVV.

This clone was picked up one time. This sequence joins TRBV7-2 and TRBJ2-2, with TRBD2 matching 12 bases. V lost 1 base, J lost 7 bases, and 7 bases stayed unmatched. The CDR3 extends over 17 amino acids. Germline V gives CDR1 SGHTA, CDR2 FQGNSA. The CDR3 reads CASSLEWTSGIGGELFF. Written as DNA, the CDR3 is TGTGCCAGCAGCTTAGAATGGACTAGCGGGATTGGCGGGGAGCTGTTTTTT.

This chain uses TRBV7-3 with TRBJ1-1; D is ambiguous. The CDR3 has 13 residues. V was trimmed by 4 bases and J by 4 bases, leaving 10 bases between them. Germline V gene data show CDR1 as SGHTA and CDR2 as FQGTGA. The CDR3 DNA reads TGTGCCAGCAGCTCGACCCCGGGCACTGAAGCTTTCTTT. Its protein is CASSSTPGTEAFF.

The chain recombines TRBV25-1 with TRBJ1-3, with 7 nucleotides matching TRBD1. The J segment lost 0 bases and the V segment lost 6 bases, leaving 2 bases of the junction unmatched. In germline, CDR1 is MGHDK, CDR2 SYGVNS. The CDR3 length is 14 residues. The CDR3 nucleotides are TGTGCCAGCAGCCGACAGGGCTCTGGAAACACCATATATTTT. Amino acid sequence: CASSRQGSGNTIYF.

CDR3 nucleotide sequence: TGTGCCTGGCAGGGACTAGCGGCCTCTCAGGGTACGCAGTATTTT. Translated: CAWQGLAASQGTQYF. The V call is TRBV30, the J call TRBJ2-3; 11 bases fit TRBD2. Trimming removed 5 bases from V and 8 bases from J; junction bases left unmatched: 12. From germline, CDR1 is GTSNPN and CDR2 SVGIG (reference sequence). This CDR3 comprises 15 residues.

This chain uses TRBV2 with TRBJ2-5, with D unresolved. The CDR3 runs 13 residues. Trimming left V 4 bases short and J 4 bases short, with 10 bases between. The V gene's germline CDR1 is SNHLY and CDR2 FYNNEI. CDR3 sequence: CASSVRTGETQYF. In DNA form, the CDR3 reads TGTGCCAGCAGTGTCCGCACTGGAGAGACCCAGTACTTC.

The sample holds a few counts of this clone. The chain has TRBV19 and TRBJ2-5; TRBD2 matches 13 bases. After removal of 6 bases from V and 5 bases from J, the junction contained 6 bases not matched to a gene. The germline V gene encodes CDR1 LNHDA and CDR2 SQIVND (reference sequence). The CDR3 has 15 amino acids. The DNA for the CDR3 is TGTGCCAGTAGGAAACTAGCGGGGGGGACGGAGACCCAGTACTTC. Residues: CASRKLAGGTETQYF.

The chain carries TRBV19 and TRBJ2-5, with D uncertain. The germline CDR1 and CDR2 sequences are LNHDA and SQIVND (reference sequence). The V and J ends lost 3 bases and 2 bases respectively, with 7 bases between them. The CDR3 is made up of 13 amino acids. The CDR3 DNA follows: TGTGCCAGTAGTATGGCGCGGCAAGAGACCCAGTACTTC. Protein product: CASSMARQETQYF.

This sequence joins TRBV5-1 and TRBJ2-5; D is undetermined. There are 15 residues in the CDR3. The germline V and J ends were trimmed by 4 bases and 1 base, with 14 bases remaining between them. Germline loops: CDR1 SGHRS, CDR2 YFSETQ. The CDR3 spells CASSSSGRGQETQYF. The CDR3 coding sequence is TGCGCCAGCAGCAGTTCCGGTAGAGGCCAAGAGACCCAGTACTTC.

The chain combines TRBV27 with TRBJ1-2; D gene unclear. Between the trimmed V and J ends, which lost 9 bases and 5 bases, there was a span of 4 bases. Germline CDR1 MNHEY, CDR2 SMNVEV (reference sequence). The CDR3 loop spans 9 amino acids. In nucleotides, the CDR3 is TGTGCCAGGACTTATGGCTACACCTTC. This encodes CARTYGYTF.

The chain uses TRBV10-1 and TRBJ2-3, with 12 positions matching TRBD1. The V segment lost 6 bases and the J segment 2 bases; nucleotides outside the gene matches: 6. This CDR3 contains 16 residues. Germline CDR1 and CDR2: WNHNN and SYGVQD (reference sequence). CDR3 amino acids: CASSSGTGGFTDTQYF. Here the CDR3 DNA reads TGCGCCAGCAGCTCCGGGACAGGGGGCTTCACAGATACGCAGTATTTT.